Below, one T cell receptor (beta chain) is given with its context. The data were obtained in a study of blood T cell repertoires in COVID-19. Clones were sequenced by immunoSEQ multiplex PCR, and TCRdb holds only the in-frame ones, with some missing. Among roughly 340,000 clones listed, approximately 90% were seen once. Sequenced input: peripheral blood. The clonotype was recovered from a woman under 30 who had recovered from COVID-19.

This CDR3 reads CASRTPEAGADEQFF. The CDR3 nucleotides read TGTGCCAGCAGGACCCCGGAAGCGGGAGCGGATGAGCAGTTCTTC. The J gene is TRBJ2-1, the V gene TRBV14; 8 nucleotides match TRBD2. J lost 8 bases, V lost 6 bases, and 12 bases had no gene match. Germline CDR1 reads SGHDN; CDR2 reads FVKESK. This CDR3 is built from 15 residues.